This T cell receptor beta chain stems from a study of CD4 T cells in relation to SARS-CoV-2 and coronaviruses. Whole-study context: Convalescent donors were aged about 21 to 80, with median approximately 40 years. Convalescent patients were fewer than ten males and a few females; two were Hispanic.

Turning to this clone: Its cognate antigen is unknown.

Study results and limitations: Each donor contributed either pre-pandemic or post-infection samples, not both. According to naive versus memory sequencing, detected responses are memory recall, not newly primed.

The table came from immunoSEQ multiplex PCR; TCRdb's copy has only in-frame clones and leaves some out. This table holds approximately 50,000 clones, 92% found once. The germline V and J ends were trimmed by 3 bases and 5 bases, with 13 bases remaining between them. Germline loops: CDR1 KGHDR, CDR2 SFDVKD. The CDR3 has 15 amino acids. The sequence derives from an adult with COVID-19. The sample consisted of naive CD4+ T cells from PBMCs. Subset here: naive CD4+ T cells isolated by negative enrichment. The rearrangement joins TRBV24-1 to TRBJ2-1, with D maybe TRBD1 (6 bases). The CDR3 DNA is TGTGCCACCAGTGATCAAAACAGGGCCGACAATGAGCAGTTCTTC. Its protein is CATSDQNRADNEQFF.